What follows describes a single TCR beta chain. Its antigen is currently unknown. These data are taken from a study of CD8 T cells in Susac syndrome. Random hexamers were used to reverse transcribe about 0.5 to 1 ug of RNA. immunoSEQ multiplex PCR amplified TCR beta CDR3 across 54 Vbeta, 13 Jbeta. In TCRdb, the immunoSEQ multiplex PCR reads were re-called with MiXCR into one record per CDR3 protein. The table has 150,000 to 200,000 distinct CDR3 sequences, approximately 93% seen once. Controls matched for age and sex were healthy donors. TEMRA cells were FACS-enriched and CD8+ and CD4+ T cells negatively isolated. V was clipped by 5 bases and J by 4 bases, with 14 bases between them. CDR3 length: 14 amino acids. Germline V gene lookup returns CDR1 SEHNR and CDR2 FQNEAQ (reference sequence). Overall study findings and caveats: The study conceded that its TCR sequencing and HLA analysis involved relatively few individuals.

The chain carries TRBV7-9 and TRBJ1-2, with D perhaps matching TRBD1 (5 bases). The sequencing sample was made of CD4+ T cells from PBMCs. This clonotype originated in a human donor in good health. The CDR3 sequence is CASSGPGRSYGYTF. The DNA for the CDR3 is TGTGCCAGCAGCGGCCCGGGACGGAGCTATGGCTACACCTTC.